The present TCR beta chain was sequenced within a study of T cell repertoires in cytomegalovirus infection (dated by TCRdb to the late 2010s). In terms of the full investigation: Peptide stimulations targeted recently identified HLA-C-restricted CMV epitopes, whose presentation resists viral immunomodulation, together with well-studied HLA-B-restricted epitopes. Donor HLA type was relevant to the analysis, because carriage of CMV infection together with the matching HLA type was indicated by public TCR beta signatures.

The treatment or condition label corresponds to: in vitro stimulation with specific CMV peptide epitopes to enrich CMV-specific T cells. CDR1 and CDR2 (SGHTA, FQGNSA) derive from the germline V gene. V is pared back by 6 bases and J by 9 bases, with 22 bases lying between the germline termini. The CDR3, cysteine through phenylalanine, is 15 amino acids long. The sequence is cut down to CDR3 DNA, 45 bases in frame from base 1. In its sample, this clonotype was seen many times. No cognate antigen has been identified for it. Base qualities are not provided; no much larger clone lies one nucleotide away. Sequencer: Illumina HiSeq 1500. TCRdb reanalyzed the raw reads on its own, using fastp at Q25 for trimming and MiXCR for clone calling, and kept in-frame beta chains. All rows with the same CDR3 protein become a single entry with the most common DNA and genes. The sample table records 550,000 to 850,000 distinct CDR3 sequences; around 31% of these occur just once. Roughly 18% of the sample belongs to the ten largest clones.

On the study overall, not on this receptor specifically: Carriers of CMV infection plus the relevant HLA type were discriminated by the cumulative frequency of public TCR beta family members in the study cohort and in an independent 352-donor cohort. The ex vivo response was dominated by HLA-C-restricted CMV-specific TCR beta clonotypes, which also provided the single most frequent clonotype in two of eight donors.

The chain links TRBV7-2 with TRBJ2-3; 5 matching bases give a weak D call of TRBD2. Material: cultured PBMCs, obtained from culture after CMV antigen stimulation. The receptor was derived from a human donor in good health (CMV status not recorded). Some clones in this sample may be carry-over from other donors' samples. The DNA is as follows: TGTGCCAGCAGTTCTGAGGGAGATTCCCTTCGGACGCAGTATTTT. Translated, it reads CASSSEGDSLRTQYF.